Each of the 29 T cell receptor beta chains below was sequenced from the same sample in a study of cytomegalovirus exposure and HLA in healthy donors. Primers for the PCR totalled 60 Vbeta and 13 Jbeta. The table came from immunoSEQ multiplex PCR; TCRdb's copy has only in-frame clones and leaves some out. Of 100,000 to 150,000 clones listed, 80% were seen once; the top ten hold 1%. Material: PBMCs. The receptor source for this set is a man between 35 and 55 years old in good health and CMV-seronegative.

The chain uses TRBV28 and TRBJ1-5; TRBD1 aligns across 12 bases. Trimming took 7 bases from V and 1 from J; bases not matched to a gene: 11. Germline-derived CDR1 and CDR2 are MDHEN and SYDVKM. The CDR3 sequence is 18 residues long. CDR3 coding DNA: TGTGCCAGCATTGGAACCGGGACAGGGGGCTTGAGCAATCAGCCCCAGCATTTT. This gives the protein CASIGTGTGGLSNQPQHF.

The rearrangement uses TRBV5-1 and TRBJ2-7; 14 nucleotides align to TRBD2. Unmatched junction bases numbered 8, after V lost 4 bases and J lost 2 bases. CDR1 is SGHRS and CDR2 is YFSETQ in the germline V gene. CDR3 length: 17 residues. CDR3 sequence (DNA): TGCGCCAGCAGCCCCGGGACTAGCGGGGGCCGCGCCTACGAGCAGTACTTC. It translates to CASSPGTSGGRAYEQYF.

In the case of this clone: The sample contains more than one DNA sequence encoding this CDR3. J is TRBJ2-5 and V is TRBV18, with a weak D call TRBD2 (6 bases). Germline values: CDR1 KGHSH, CDR2 LQKENI. Trimming stripped 0 bases from V and 1 base from J, with 9 bases between. The CDR3 runs to 15 residues. This CDR3 is CASSPPGTPQETQYF. The CDR3, as DNA: TGTGCCAGCTCACCACCTGGGACTCCCCAAGAGACCCAGTACTTC.

The chain carries TRBV6-5 and TRBJ2-7; D perhaps matches TRBD1 (6 bases). V lost 5 bases and J 0 bases, leaving 14 bases between the germline ends. CDR3 length equals 15 residues. In germline, CDR1 is MNHEY, CDR2 SVGAGI. The CDR3 reads CASSRRDISSYEQYF. CDR3 coding DNA: TGTGCCAGCAGTCGCCGGGACATCAGCTCCTACGAGCAGTACTTC.

This CDR3 reads CASSQNRGRNTEAFF. CDR3 in DNA: TGCGCCAGCAGTCAGAACAGGGGGCGAAACACTGAAGCTTTCTTT. The chain links TRBV10-1 to TRBJ1-1, with 9 bases matching TRBD1. CDR1 and CDR2 (germline): WNHNN, SYGVQD (reference sequence). The J segment lost 2 bases and the V segment lost 5 bases, leaving 6 bases of the junction unmatched. The CDR3 extends over 15 amino acids.

The CDR3 sequence is CAWSARDRGGTDTQYF. The CDR3 nucleotides are TGTGCCTGGAGTGCCAGGGACAGGGGCGGAACAGATACGCAGTATTTT. The chain couples TRBV30 to TRBJ2-3, with 10 bases fitting TRBD1. V was clipped by 1 base and J by 3 bases; unmatched bases: 7. CDR1 is GTSNPN and CDR2 is SVGIG in the germline V gene (reference sequence). The CDR3 sequence is 16 residues long.

The CDR3 bases are TGCAGCGTTGGGCGGCAGAACACTGAAGCTTTCTTT. Its protein is CSVGRQNTEAFF. V is TRBV29-1 and J is TRBJ1-1; D is unclear. V was cut by 4 bases and J by 1 base, with 7 bases left in between. From germline, CDR1 is SQVTM and CDR2 ANQGSEA. The CDR3 has 12 amino acids.

The sample holds a few counts of this clone. This chain uses TRBV6-1 with TRBJ2-7; D is possibly TRBD2 (5 bases). CDR1 is MNHNS and CDR2 is SASEGT in the germline V gene. CDR3 length: 13 residues. In DNA, the CDR3 is TGTGCGACTGGAACGGTAGCGCCATACGAGCAGTACTTC. Its translation is CATGTVAPYEQYF.

This chain joins TRBV30 and TRBJ2-7; 7 bases agree with TRBD1. The CDR3 spans 14 residues. Germline CDR1 reads GTSNPN; CDR2 reads SVGIG (reference sequence). The V and J ends lost 2 bases and 5 bases, in that order; junction bases with no gene match: 9. CDR3 DNA: TGTGCCTGGAGTAGAACAGGGGCACCGGACGAGCAGTACTTC. This codes for CAWSRTGAPDEQYF.

The chain carries TRBV5-1 and TRBJ2-7; 8 bases map to TRBD1. The germline V gene has CDR1 SGHRS and CDR2 YFSETQ. The J segment lost 1 base and the V segment lost 4 bases, leaving 10 bases of the junction unmatched. The CDR3 is 16 amino acids. In DNA, the CDR3 is TGCGCCAGCAGCGCAAAAAGACAGGGGTCTTCCTACGAGCAGTACTTC. It encodes CASSAKRQGSSYEQYF.

This chain uses TRBV4-1 with TRBJ2-2; the D gene is possibly TRBD1 (5 bases). CDR3 length: 16 residues. V was pared by 0 bases and J by 2 bases, with 10 bases between. In germline, CDR1 is MGHRA, CDR2 YSYEKL. The CDR3 sequence: CASSQESTANTGELFF. In DNA, the CDR3 is TGCGCCAGCAGCCAAGAGTCGACAGCAAACACCGGGGAGCTGTTTTTT.

The chain combines TRBV7-2 with TRBJ1-2, with D possibly being TRBD1 (6 bases). This CDR3 is 13 amino acids long. V was trimmed by 1 base and J by 4 bases, leaving 7 bases between them. Germline V lookup: CDR1 SGHTA, CDR2 FQGNSA. The CDR3 loop is CASSLDRAYGYTF. CDR3 nucleotides: TGTGCCAGCAGCTTAGACAGGGCCTATGGCTACACCTTC.

The chain recombines TRBV29-1 with TRBJ2-5; D is possibly TRBD2 (7 bases). From germline, CDR1 is SQVTM and CDR2 ANQGSEA. This CDR3 is 13 amino acids long. V lost 5 bases and J lost 2, with 12 bases in between. The CDR3 loop is CSVLGGLQETQYF. The DNA of the CDR3 is TGCAGCGTTTTGGGGGGGCTTCAAGAGACCCAGTACTTC.

The chain is built from TRBV30 and TRBJ1-6; unclear D gene. Germline V lookup: CDR1 GTSNPN, CDR2 SVGIG (reference sequence). This CDR3 is 15 amino acids long. The V gene lost 4 bases and the J gene lost 9 bases, with 19 bases spanning the gap. CDR3 sequence (DNA): TGTGCCTGGAATTTAGCCGGGTCTCGGGGTTCACCCCTCCACTTT. Translating it yields CAWNLAGSRGSPLHF.

The chain joins TRBV7-9 to TRBJ1-5; 8 bases align to TRBD1. V shed 5 bases and J 2 bases; nucleotides not matched to a gene: 5. The germline gives CDR1 SEHNR, CDR2 FQNEAQ (reference sequence). The CDR3 runs to 15 residues. Here the CDR3 reads CASSLTGEGNQPQHF. CDR3 coding DNA: TGTGCCAGCAGCCTGACAGGGGAGGGCAATCAGCCCCAGCATTTT.

This rearrangement joins TRBV5-6 to TRBJ2-3; a possible D gene is TRBD2 (6 bases). Germline CDR1 and CDR2: SGHDT and YYEEEE. V lost 0 bases and J 2 bases, leaving 13 bases between the germline ends. This CDR3 is built from 16 residues. This CDR3 is CASSLVGAGITDTQYF. CDR3 DNA: TGTGCCAGCAGCTTGGTAGGGGCGGGAATCACAGATACGCAGTATTTT.

V and J are TRBV6-1 and TRBJ2-2, with D possibly TRBD1 on 7 matching bases. The CDR3 sequence is 13 residues long. CDR1 MNHNS and CDR2 SASEGT come from the germline V gene. The V gene lost 6 bases and the J gene lost 5 bases, with 10 bases spanning the gap. The CDR3 sequence: CASRAGGTGELFF. CDR3 coding DNA: TGTGCCAGCAGAGCAGGGGGGACCGGGGAGCTGTTTTTT.

Points on this clone: Other DNA sequences of this sample code for an identical CDR3. The CDR3 nucleotides read TGTGCCAGCAGTCCACAGGGGGCGGGTGAAAAACTGTTTTTT. Protein product: CASSPQGAGEKLFF. The chain carries TRBV7-9 and TRBJ1-4; 9 bases line up with TRBD1. In germline, CDR1 is SEHNR, CDR2 FQNEAQ (reference sequence). The J segment lost 7 bases and the V segment lost 6 bases, leaving 6 bases of the junction unmatched. The CDR3 extends over 14 amino acids.

The V and J genes are TRBV30 and TRBJ1-5; D might be TRBD1 (5 bases). Germline CDR1 is GTSNPN and CDR2 is SVGIG (reference sequence). Trimming removed 2 bases at V and 6 bases at J, with 11 bases between. The CDR3 spans 13 residues. For the CDR3, the DNA is TGTGCCTGGAGTAAGCTGGGGGGTCAGCCCCAGCATTTT. Protein: CAWSKLGGQPQHF.

The rearrangement links TRBV25-1 to TRBJ2-3; D call uncertain. V shed 1 base and J shed 1 base, with 12 bases lying between them. This CDR3 has 16 residues. Germline-derived CDR1 and CDR2 are MGHDK and SYGVNS. In DNA, the CDR3 is TGTGCCAGCAGTGAATTTCAGGCCCTTCGCACAGATACGCAGTATTTT. Residues: CASSEFQALRTDTQYF.

This chain connects TRBV21-1 to TRBJ1-2. TRBV21-1 is given as a pseudogene. The CDR3 covers 15 residues. The chain's CDR3 is CASSPTLTENYGYTF. The CDR3 DNA reads as TGTGCCAGCAGCCCCACCCTGACGGAGAACTATGGCTACACCTTC.

The chain couples TRBV5-1 to TRBJ2-2; 12 bases map to TRBD2. CDR1 is SGHRS, CDR2 YFSETQ, per germline. V trimming: 3 bases; J trimming: 1 base; junction bases outside the gene matches: 4. This CDR3 is 17 amino acids long. The CDR3 loop is CASSSGLAGRNTGELFF. The CDR3 bases are TGCGCCAGCAGCTCTGGACTAGCGGGGAGGAACACCGGGGAGCTGTTTTTT.

This clone appeared once. J is TRBJ2-1 and V is TRBV2, with 10 nucleotides matching TRBD2. V shed 6 bases and J 4 bases; nucleotides not matched to a gene: 6. The CDR3 extends over 15 amino acids. Germline V gene lookup returns CDR1 SNHLY and CDR2 FYNNEI. The CDR3: CASRTSGGEYNEQFF. The CDR3 coding sequence is TGTGCCAGCAGAACAAGCGGGGGGGAATACAATGAGCAGTTCTTC.

The chain uses TRBV6-1 and TRBJ1-2; 9 bases are a match to TRBD1. Germline-derived CDR1 and CDR2 are MNHNS and SASEGT. This CDR3 has 13 amino acids. V trimming: 3 bases; J trimming: 7 bases; junction bases outside the gene matches: 3. The CDR3 coding sequence is TGTGCCAGCAGTGAGGGACAGGGCGCTGGCTACACCTTC. It is translated as CASSEGQGAGYTF.

J is TRBJ2-2 and V is TRBV30, with 8 positions matching TRBD1. V lost 5 bases, J lost 0 bases, and 8 bases stayed unmatched. This CDR3 has 16 amino acids. Per germline, CDR1 GTSNPN and CDR2 SVGIG (reference sequence). The CDR3 loop reads CAWDRGGFSNTGELFF. The CDR3 region has the DNA TGTGCCTGGGACAGGGGAGGATTTTCGAACACCGGGGAGCTGTTTTTT.

The chain couples TRBV6-1 to TRBJ2-3; tentatively, D is TRBD1 (6 bases). Germline V gene lookup returns CDR1 MNHNS and CDR2 SASEGT. This CDR3 comprises 14 residues. V lost 6 bases to trimming and J lost 4 bases, with 14 bases between them. CDR3 protein: CASSAAGAADTQYF. As DNA, the CDR3 is TGTGCCAGCAGCGCGGCAGGGGCGGCAGATACGCAGTATTTT.

V and J are TRBV5-4 and TRBJ2-1, with 10 bases identical to TRBD1. V was pared by 0 bases and J by 4 bases, with 4 bases of the junction left unmatched. The germline V gene encodes CDR1 SGHNT and CDR2 YYREEE (reference sequence). The CDR3 totals 16 residues. The CDR3 protein is CASSLGKGQGYNEQFF. The CDR3 DNA sequence: TGTGCCAGCAGCTTGGGTAAGGGACAGGGGTACAATGAGCAGTTCTTC.

The V gene is TRBV29-1, the J gene TRBJ2-1; 10 bases map to TRBD1. CDR1 and CDR2 from the germline V gene are SQVTM and ANQGSEA. The CDR3 is 14 amino acids. The V segment lost 6 bases and the J segment 8 bases; nucleotides outside the gene matches: 10. The CDR3 region is CSVKTGTGDHEQFF. CDR3 DNA: TGCAGCGTAAAAACCGGGACAGGGGATCATGAGCAGTTCTTC.

This chain uses TRBV2 with TRBJ1-5, with TRBD1 identical over 8 bases. The trim removed 3 bases at V and 4 bases at J, leaving 2 bases unmatched. CDR1 is SNHLY, CDR2 FYNNEI, per germline. This CDR3 comprises 14 residues. The CDR3 nucleotides are TGTGCCAGCAGTGAGAGGACAGGGAATCAGCCCCAGCATTTT. It encodes CASSERTGNQPQHF.